This T cell receptor beta chain was captured by sequencing in a study of OX40 agonist ivuxolimab in advanced cancers. The overall study: Patients receiving dose escalation had hepatocellular carcinoma, melanoma, renal cell or head and neck cancer. General observations from the study: Clonal expansion was among the lowest in partial responders at 0.1-3.0 mg/kg, especially CD8+. Low normalized T-cell clonal expansion was also seen in some nonresponders. On average, a greater number of expanded clones characterised CD8+ T cells relative to CD4+.

Per the germline V gene, CDR1 is LNHDA and CDR2 is SQIVND (reference sequence). The ends lost 8 bases at V and 6 bases at J; junction bases unmatched: 9. This CDR3 comprises 13 residues. About this clone itself: As yet, its antigen is unknown.

Clones were read by immunoSEQ multiplex PCR, and TCRdb kept only the in-frame ones, dropping some. The sample gives some 150,000 clones, 90% of which show up once; 1.1% is in the top ten. The rearrangement links TRBV19 to TRBJ2-7; 8 bases are shared with TRBD2. The receptor was derived from an adult with an advanced solid tumor such as melanoma, head and neck, liver or kidney cancer. The sample consisted of CD4+ or CD8+ T cells sorted from blood, taken in a trial of the OX40 agonist ivuxolimab. CDR3 coding DNA: TGTGCCAGTCAACCGGGACTAGGGACCGAGCAGTACTTC. This translates into CASQPGLGTEQYF.